The T cell receptor (beta chain) under discussion was sequenced for a study of T cells in Graves' hyperthyroidism and ophthalmopathy. Study results and limitations: Ophthalmopathy, as predicted by the model, came a median around 7 months after the prediction. Blood also held most thyroid clonotypes expanded beyond 0.001.

This clonotype was seen many times. What it binds is not known. Authors of the study amplified TCR beta CDR3 regions from RNA transcripts. TCR CDR3 regions were first amplified by RT-PCR with HTBI primers. TCRdb reanalysed the multiplex PCR reads using MiXCR and keeps one entry per CDR3 protein. The sample yields around 400,000 distinct CDR3 sequences, 20% to 30% seen once. The receptor was isolated from a man aged 50 or older with Graves' hyperthyroidism. Input material: blood.

CDR3 sequence (DNA): TGTGCCAGCAGTGAAAAGACAGAGAGCTACGAGCAGTACTTC. It translates to CASSEKTESYEQYF. The V call is TRBV2, the J call TRBJ2-7; possible D gene TRBD1, 5 bases. V gave up 2 bases and J gave up 3 bases, with 11 bases separating them. This CDR3 is 14 amino acids long. Germline V CDR1 and CDR2: SNHLY, FYNNEI.